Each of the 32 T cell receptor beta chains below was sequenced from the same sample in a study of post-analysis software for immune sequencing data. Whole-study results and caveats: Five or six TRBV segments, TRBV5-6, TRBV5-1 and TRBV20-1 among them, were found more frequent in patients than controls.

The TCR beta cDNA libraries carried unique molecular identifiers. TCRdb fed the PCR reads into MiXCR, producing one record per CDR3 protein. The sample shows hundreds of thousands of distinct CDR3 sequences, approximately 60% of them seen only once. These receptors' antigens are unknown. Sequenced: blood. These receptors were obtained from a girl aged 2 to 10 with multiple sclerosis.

CDR3 protein: CASSLGPGMMDNEQFF. As DNA, the CDR3 is TGTGCCAGCAGTTTAGGCCCAGGGATGATGGACAATGAGCAGTTCTTC. The genes are TRBV12-3 or TRBV12-4 and TRBJ2-1; tentative D call: TRBD1 (5 bases). CDR3 size: 16 residues. The V and J ends lost 1 base and 5 bases respectively, with 15 bases between them.

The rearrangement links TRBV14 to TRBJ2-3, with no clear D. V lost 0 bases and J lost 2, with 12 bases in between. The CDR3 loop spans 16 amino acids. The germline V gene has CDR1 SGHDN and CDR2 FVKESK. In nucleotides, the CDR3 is TGTGCCAGCAGCCAAGAACCCAGCTACCTCACAGATACGCAGTATTTT. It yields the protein CASSQEPSYLTDTQYF.

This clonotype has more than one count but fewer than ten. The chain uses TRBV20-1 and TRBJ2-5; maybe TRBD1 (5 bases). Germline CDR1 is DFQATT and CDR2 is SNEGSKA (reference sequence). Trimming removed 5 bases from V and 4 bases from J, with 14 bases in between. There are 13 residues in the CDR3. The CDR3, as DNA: TGCAGTGCTTCGCATCAGGGTCGAGAGACCCAGTACTTC. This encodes CSASHQGRETQYF.

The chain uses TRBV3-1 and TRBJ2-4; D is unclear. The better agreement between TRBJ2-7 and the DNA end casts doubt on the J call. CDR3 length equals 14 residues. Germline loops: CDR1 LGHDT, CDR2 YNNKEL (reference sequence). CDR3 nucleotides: TGTGCCAGCAGCCAAAAAGATTTCTACTACGAGCAGTACTTC. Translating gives CASSQKDFYYEQYF.

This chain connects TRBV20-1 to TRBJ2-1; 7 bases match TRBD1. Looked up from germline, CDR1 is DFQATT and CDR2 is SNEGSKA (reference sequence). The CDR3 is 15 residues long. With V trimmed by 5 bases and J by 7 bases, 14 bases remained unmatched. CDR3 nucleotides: TGCAGTGCTGGCGACCGGGACAGACCATTAAATGAGCAGTTCTTC. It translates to CSAGDRDRPLNEQFF.

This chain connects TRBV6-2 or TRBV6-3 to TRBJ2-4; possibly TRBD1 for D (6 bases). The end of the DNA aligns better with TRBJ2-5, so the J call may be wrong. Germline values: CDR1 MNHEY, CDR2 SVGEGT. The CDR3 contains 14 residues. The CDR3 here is CASRMQGYAETQYF. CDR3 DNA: TGTGCCAGCAGGATGCAGGGGTACGCGGAGACCCAGTACTTC.

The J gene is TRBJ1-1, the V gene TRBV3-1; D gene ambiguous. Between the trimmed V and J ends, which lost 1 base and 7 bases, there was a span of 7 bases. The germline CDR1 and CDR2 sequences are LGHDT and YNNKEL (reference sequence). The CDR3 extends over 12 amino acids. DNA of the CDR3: TGTGCCAGCAGCCAAGTCGAGTATGAAGCTTTCTTT. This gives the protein CASSQVEYEAFF.

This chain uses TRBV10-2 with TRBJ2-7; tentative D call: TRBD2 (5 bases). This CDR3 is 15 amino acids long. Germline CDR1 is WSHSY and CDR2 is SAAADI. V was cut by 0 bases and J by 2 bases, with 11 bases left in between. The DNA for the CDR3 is TGCGCCAGCAGTGAGTCGCGTCTAGCCACCTACGAGCAGTACTTC. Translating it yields CASSESRLATYEQYF.

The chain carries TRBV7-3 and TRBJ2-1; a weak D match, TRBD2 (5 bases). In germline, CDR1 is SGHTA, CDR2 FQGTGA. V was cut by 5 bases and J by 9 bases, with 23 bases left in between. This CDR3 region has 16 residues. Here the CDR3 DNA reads TGTGCCAGCAGCCCTCGGGGAATAGCACCCTTTGGTGAGCAGTTCTTC. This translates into CASSPRGIAPFGEQFF.

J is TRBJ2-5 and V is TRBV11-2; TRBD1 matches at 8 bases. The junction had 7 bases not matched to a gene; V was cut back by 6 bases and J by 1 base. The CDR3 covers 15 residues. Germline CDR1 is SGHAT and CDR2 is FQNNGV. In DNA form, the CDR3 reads TGTGCCAGCAGTCGGGACAGGCCCAGCCAAGAGACCCAGTACTTC. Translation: CASSRDRPSQETQYF.

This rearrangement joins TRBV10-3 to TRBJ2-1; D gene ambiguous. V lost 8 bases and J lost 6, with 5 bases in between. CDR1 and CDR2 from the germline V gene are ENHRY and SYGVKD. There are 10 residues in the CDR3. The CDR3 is CAIGGNEQFF. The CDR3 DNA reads TGTGCCATCGGCGGCAATGAGCAGTTCTTC.

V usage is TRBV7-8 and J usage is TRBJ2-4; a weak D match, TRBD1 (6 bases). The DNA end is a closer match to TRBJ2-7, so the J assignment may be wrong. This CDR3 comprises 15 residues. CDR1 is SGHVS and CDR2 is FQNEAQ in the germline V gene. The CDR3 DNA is TGTGCCAGCAGCTTAGTACAGGGAAGAACCTACGAGCAGTACTTC. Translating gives CASSLVQGRTYEQYF.

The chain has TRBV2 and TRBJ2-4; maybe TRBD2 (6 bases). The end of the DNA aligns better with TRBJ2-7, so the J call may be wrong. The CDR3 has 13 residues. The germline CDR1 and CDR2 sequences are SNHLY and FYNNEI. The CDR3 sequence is CASHGGISYEQYF. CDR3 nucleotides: TGTGCCAGCCACGGAGGGATTTCCTACGAGCAGTACTTC.

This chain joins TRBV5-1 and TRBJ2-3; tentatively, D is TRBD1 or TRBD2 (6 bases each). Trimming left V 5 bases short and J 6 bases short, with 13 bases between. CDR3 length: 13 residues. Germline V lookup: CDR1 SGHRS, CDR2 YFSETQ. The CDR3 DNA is TGCGCCAGCAGAACAGGGAGCGGGGATACGCAGTATTTT. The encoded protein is CASRTGSGDTQYF. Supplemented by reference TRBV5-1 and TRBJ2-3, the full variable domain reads KAGVTQTPRYLIKTRGQQVTLSCSPISGHRSVSWYQQTPGQGLQFLFEYFSETQRNKGNFPGRFSGRQFSNSRSEMNVSTLELGDSALYLCASRTGSGDTQYFGPGTRLTVL.

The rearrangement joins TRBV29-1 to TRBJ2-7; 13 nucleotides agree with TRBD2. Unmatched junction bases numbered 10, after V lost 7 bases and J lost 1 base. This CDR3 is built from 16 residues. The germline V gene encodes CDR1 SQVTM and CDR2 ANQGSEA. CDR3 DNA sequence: TGCAGCGCCGAACGCGGACTAGCGGGAGAGTCCTACGAGCAGTACTTC. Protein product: CSAERGLAGESYEQYF.

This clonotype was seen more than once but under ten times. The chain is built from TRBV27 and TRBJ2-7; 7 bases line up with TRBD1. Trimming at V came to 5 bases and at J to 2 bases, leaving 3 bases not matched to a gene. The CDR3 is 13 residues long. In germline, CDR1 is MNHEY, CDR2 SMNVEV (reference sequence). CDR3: CASSRDRTYEQYF. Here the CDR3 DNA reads TGTGCCAGCAGTCGGGACAGAACCTACGAGCAGTACTTC.

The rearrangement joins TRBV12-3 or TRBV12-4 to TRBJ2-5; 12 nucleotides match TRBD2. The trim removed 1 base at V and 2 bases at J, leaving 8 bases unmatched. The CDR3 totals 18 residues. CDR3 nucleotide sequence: TGTGCCAGCAGTTTAGTCCTAGCGGGGGGGCGAACTCAAGAGACCCAGTACTTC. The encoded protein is CASSLVLAGGRTQETQYF.

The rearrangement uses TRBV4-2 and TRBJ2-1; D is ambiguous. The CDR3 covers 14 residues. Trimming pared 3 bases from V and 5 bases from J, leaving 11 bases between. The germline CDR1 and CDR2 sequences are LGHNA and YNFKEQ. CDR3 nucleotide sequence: TGTGCCAGCAGCCACCACAAGGCCAACAATGAGCAGTTCTTC. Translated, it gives CASSHHKANNEQFF.

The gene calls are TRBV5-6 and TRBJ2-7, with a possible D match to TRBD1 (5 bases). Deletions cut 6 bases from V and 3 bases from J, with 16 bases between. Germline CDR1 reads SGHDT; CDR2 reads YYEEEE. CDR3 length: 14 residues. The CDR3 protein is CASNIQGIRYEQYF. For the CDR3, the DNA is TGTGCCAGCAACATTCAGGGCATACGCTACGAGCAGTACTTC.

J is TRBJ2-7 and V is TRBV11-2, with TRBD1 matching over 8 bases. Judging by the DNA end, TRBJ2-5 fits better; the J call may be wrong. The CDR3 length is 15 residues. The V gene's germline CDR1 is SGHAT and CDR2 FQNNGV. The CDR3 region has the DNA TGTGCCAGCAGCCGCGGACAGGGTGTTATTGAGACCCAGTACTTC. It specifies CASSRGQGVIETQYF.

The CDR3 protein is CASSLGIRDRDGYTF. DNA for the CDR3: TGCGCCAGCAGCTTAGGGATCCGGGACAGGGATGGCTACACCTTC. This rearrangement joins TRBV5-1 to TRBJ1-2, with 9 nucleotides matching TRBD1. Germline lookup yields CDR1 SGHRS and CDR2 YFSETQ. V lost 2 bases and J lost 6; bases outside the gene matches: 8. This CDR3 comprises 15 residues.

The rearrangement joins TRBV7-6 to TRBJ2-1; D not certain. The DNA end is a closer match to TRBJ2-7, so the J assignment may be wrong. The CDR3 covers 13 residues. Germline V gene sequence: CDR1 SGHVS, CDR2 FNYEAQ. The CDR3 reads CASSLGFDGEQYF. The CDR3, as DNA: TGTGCCAGCAGCTTAGGTTTCGACGGTGAGCAGTACTTC.

The CDR3 nucleotides read TGTGCCAGCAGCCAAGCAAGCGTGAACACTGAAGCTTTCTTT. This sequence encodes CASSQASVNTEAFF. The chain combines TRBV7-9 with TRBJ1-1, with D unclear. The ends were cut back, 5 bases at V and 0 bases at J, with 10 bases in the middle. The CDR3 consists of 14 residues. Germline V gene sequence: CDR1 SEHNR, CDR2 FQNEAQ (reference sequence).

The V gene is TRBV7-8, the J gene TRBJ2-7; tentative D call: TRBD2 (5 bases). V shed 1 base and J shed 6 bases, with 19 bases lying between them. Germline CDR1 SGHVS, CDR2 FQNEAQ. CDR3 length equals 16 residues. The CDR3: CASSLVAGVLNGEQYF. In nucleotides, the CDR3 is TGTGCCAGCAGCTTAGTGGCCGGGGTCTTGAACGGCGAGCAGTACTTC.

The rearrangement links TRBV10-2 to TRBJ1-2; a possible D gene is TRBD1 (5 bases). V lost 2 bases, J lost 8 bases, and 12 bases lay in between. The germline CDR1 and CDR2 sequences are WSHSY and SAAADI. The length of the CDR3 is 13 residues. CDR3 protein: CASSEAGSGGYTF. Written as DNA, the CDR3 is TGCGCCAGCAGTGAGGCAGGGTCGGGCGGCTACACCTTC.

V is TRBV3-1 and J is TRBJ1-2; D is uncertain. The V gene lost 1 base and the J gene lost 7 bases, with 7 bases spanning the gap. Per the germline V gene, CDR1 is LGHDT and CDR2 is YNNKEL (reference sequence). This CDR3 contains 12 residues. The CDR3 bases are TGTGCCAGCAGCCAAGGTACGGCTGGCTACACCTTC. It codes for CASSQGTAGYTF. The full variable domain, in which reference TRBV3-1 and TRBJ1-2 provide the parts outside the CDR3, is DTAVSQTPKYLVTQMGNDKSIKCEQNLGHDTMYWYKQDSKKFLKIMFSYNNKELIINETVPNRFSPKSPDKAHLNLHINSLELGDSAVYFCASSQGTAGYTFGSGTRLTVV.

CDR3: CASSLPSETQYF. The CDR3 nucleotides are TGTGCCAGCAGCTTACCTTCCGAGACCCAGTACTTC. This sequence joins TRBV7-2 and TRBJ2-5; D uncertain. CDR3 length equals 12 residues. V lost 2 bases, J lost 5 bases, and 6 bases lay in between. Germline V gene data show CDR1 as SGHTA and CDR2 as FQGNSA.

The chain's CDR3 is CAISPDRDQPQHF. In DNA, the CDR3 is TGTGCCATCAGCCCAGACAGAGATCAGCCCCAGCATTTT. The chain is built from TRBV10-3 and TRBJ1-5; TRBD1 is a possible D gene (5 bases). Germline V gene data show CDR1 as ENHRY and CDR2 as SYGVKD. V lost 6 bases to trimming and J lost 5 bases, with 11 bases between them. The CDR3 sequence is 13 residues long.

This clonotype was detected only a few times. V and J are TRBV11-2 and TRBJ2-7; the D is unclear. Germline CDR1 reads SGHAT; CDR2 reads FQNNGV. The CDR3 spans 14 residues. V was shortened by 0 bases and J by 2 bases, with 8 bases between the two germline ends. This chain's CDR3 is CASSLDPGPYEQYF. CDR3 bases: TGTGCCAGCAGCTTAGACCCAGGTCCCTACGAGCAGTACTTC.

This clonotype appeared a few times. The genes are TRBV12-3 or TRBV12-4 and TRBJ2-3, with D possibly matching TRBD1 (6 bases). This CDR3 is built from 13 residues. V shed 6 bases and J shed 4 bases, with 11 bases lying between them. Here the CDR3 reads CASSKGQSDTQYF. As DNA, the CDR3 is TGTGCCAGCAGCAAAGGACAGTCAGATACGCAGTATTTT.

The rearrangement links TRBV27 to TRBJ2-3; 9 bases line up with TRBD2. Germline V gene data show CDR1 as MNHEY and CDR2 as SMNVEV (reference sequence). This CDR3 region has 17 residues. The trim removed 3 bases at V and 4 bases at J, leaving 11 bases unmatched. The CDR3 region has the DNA TGTGCCAGCAGTTTTTCCGGGACTAGCCGGGGCTCAGATACGCAGTATTTT. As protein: CASSFSGTSRGSDTQYF.

CDR3 DNA: TGCGCCAGCAGCTTGGTTAGTGTCAATGAGCAGTTCTTC. Translating it yields CASSLVSVNEQFF. The chain combines TRBV5-1 with TRBJ2-1, with D hard to call. CDR1 is SGHRS, CDR2 YFSETQ, per germline. V lost 0 bases, J lost 6 bases, and 7 bases lay in between. This CDR3 region has 13 residues.